Below, 23 T cell receptor beta chains from the same sample are listed, as sequenced in a study of monozygotic twins with inflammatory bowel disease. TCRdb reanalyzed the 5' RACE reads, giving one entry per CDR3 protein sequence and no DNA. The table gives 400,000 or so distinct CDR3 sequences; the top ten clones make up about 2.6% of it. Source material: blood. These TCRs come from a human donor with ulcerative colitis or Crohn's disease, or a healthy co-twin of an affected twin (not recorded which).

V usage is TRBV6-5 and J usage is TRBJ1-5; TCRdb's D gene call, TRBD1, goes unchecked for lack of DNA. The CDR3 spans 15 residues. Germline CDR1 MNHEY, CDR2 SVGAGI. The CDR3 loop is CASSYSQGVHQPQHF.

This chain uses TRBV4-2 with TRBJ1-1. Germline CDR1 is LGHNA and CDR2 is YNFKEQ. The CDR3 spans 13 residues. Here the CDR3 reads CASSRGVATEAFF.

The chain is built from TRBV7-9 and TRBJ1-1; the TRBD1 assignment by TCRdb is unverifiable without DNA. This CDR3 contains 14 residues. Germline CDR1 and CDR2: SEHNR and FQNEAQ (reference sequence). CDR3 sequence reads: CASSQTGANTEAFF. Using reference TRBV7-9 and TRBJ1-1 for the parts outside the CDR3, the full variable domain is DTGVSQNPRHKITKRGQNVTFRCDPISEHNRLYWYRQTLGQGPEFLTYFQNEAQLEKSRLLSDRFSAERPKGSFSTLEIQRTEQGDSAMYLCASSQTGANTEAFFGQGTRLTVV.

V is TRBV2 and J is TRBJ2-1; TCRdb's D call, TRBD2, is unchecked because there is no DNA. Germline CDR1 is SNHLY and CDR2 is FYNNEI. The CDR3 is 15 amino acids. Here the CDR3 reads CASSEKASPGNEQFF.

This chain joins TRBV29-1 and TRBJ2-3; there is no DNA to check the TCRdb D call of TRBD1. Germline V gene lookup returns CDR1 SQVTM and CDR2 ANQGSEA. This CDR3 region has 11 residues. CDR3 residues: CSVTGLNTQYF.

The CDR3 protein is CATAGEGAGDTQYF. The chain joins TRBV27 to TRBJ2-3; TCRdb designates TRBD1, a call that cannot be tested without DNA. The CDR3 is 14 residues long. CDR1 is MNHEY and CDR2 is SMNVEV in the germline V gene (reference sequence).

The CDR3 reads CASSKDRGANTGELFF. This chain connects TRBV19 to TRBJ2-2; the TCRdb D gene call, TRBD1, has no DNA to confirm it. Germline CDR1 is LNHDA and CDR2 is SQIVND (reference sequence). The CDR3 is 16 amino acids.

The rearrangement uses TRBV19 and TRBJ1-5; TCRdb returns TRBD1, unconfirmable since there is no DNA. Per the germline V gene, CDR1 is LNHDA and CDR2 is SQIVND (reference sequence). The CDR3 length is 14 residues. CDR3 loop: CASSIRGGDQPQHF.

The genes are TRBV27 and TRBJ2-3; TCRdb picks TRBD1, but there is no DNA to check that call. The CDR3 runs 14 residues. Germline V CDR1 and CDR2: MNHEY, SMNVEV (reference sequence). The CDR3 here is CATQDYRGSDTQYF.

The J gene is TRBJ2-7, the V gene TRBV7-9. The germline V gene has CDR1 SEHNR and CDR2 FQNEAQ (reference sequence). The CDR3 loop spans 15 amino acids. The CDR3 protein is CASSLSADLTYEQYF.

The V and J genes are TRBV9 and TRBJ2-5; TCRdb gives TRBD2 as the D gene, but with no DNA this cannot be confirmed. There are 15 residues in the CDR3. Per germline, CDR1 SGDLS and CDR2 YYNGEE. The CDR3 sequence: CASSVAGEREETQYF.

The V gene is TRBV5-1, the J gene TRBJ1-1; TCRdb returns TRBD1, unconfirmable since there is no DNA. This CDR3 has 14 residues. Germline V CDR1 and CDR2: SGHRS, YFSETQ. This CDR3 is CASSLRTAGSEAFF.

The chain recombines TRBV6-1 with TRBJ2-7; as DNA is missing, the TRBD1 call by TCRdb cannot be tested. CDR3 length: 17 amino acids. Germline V gene data show CDR1 as MNHNS and CDR2 as SASEGT. CDR3 loop: CASSAYGGTGASYEQYF.

The chain carries TRBV20-1 and TRBJ2-5. Germline lookup yields CDR1 DFQATT and CDR2 SNEGSKA (reference sequence). The CDR3 sequence is 13 residues long. CDR3 region: CSAHWGVQETQYF.

The V and J genes are TRBV5-4 and TRBJ2-1; TCRdb names TRBD1, which stays unverified in the absence of DNA. Germline V gives CDR1 SGHNT, CDR2 YYREEE (reference sequence). The CDR3 runs to 14 residues. The CDR3 here is CASSFVDPGHEQFF.

V usage is TRBV6-2 or TRBV6-3 and J usage is TRBJ2-1; TCRdb's D gene call, TRBD2, goes unchecked for lack of DNA. CDR1 is MNHEY and CDR2 is SVGEGT in the germline V gene. The CDR3 contains 16 residues. Here the CDR3 reads CASSSLGGDSYNEQFF.

The genes are TRBV6-1 and TRBJ2-5; lacking DNA, the TRBD1 call made by TCRdb goes unchecked. The CDR3 totals 14 residues. Germline CDR1 MNHNS, CDR2 SASEGT. CDR3 loop: CASTALDREGTQYF.

This chain links TRBV29-1 with TRBJ2-2; TCRdb's assignment of TRBD1 cannot be checked, as there is no DNA. Germline loops: CDR1 SQVTM, CDR2 ANQGSEA. This CDR3 region has 14 residues. The CDR3 loop reads CSVVGQLATGELFF.

CDR3 loop: CASSPSSTNEKLFF. The V call is TRBV4-1, the J call TRBJ1-4. The CDR3 covers 14 residues. Germline V gene lookup returns CDR1 MGHRA and CDR2 YSYEKL.

The rearrangement links TRBV28 to TRBJ1-3; TCRdb selects TRBD1, and the lack of DNA leaves this call unchecked. The germline V gene has CDR1 MDHEN and CDR2 SYDVKM. The CDR3 loop spans 15 amino acids. CDR3 amino acids: CASSSGEVWRNTIYF.

The CDR3 is CSVDFDLTPNEQFF. V gene TRBV29-1 combines with J gene TRBJ2-1. CDR1 SQVTM and CDR2 ANQGSEA come from the germline V gene. The CDR3 loop spans 14 amino acids.

The chain has TRBV28 and TRBJ1-5. Germline V lookup: CDR1 MDHEN, CDR2 SYDVKM. The CDR3 runs 19 residues. The chain's CDR3 is CASSSLGTATTRSNQPQHF.

The V call is TRBV19, the J call TRBJ2-3; the D call of TRBD1 rests on TCRdb alone, since no DNA is present to check it. The CDR3 is made up of 16 amino acids. CDR1 LNHDA and CDR2 SQIVND come from the germline V gene (reference sequence). CDR3 in amino acids: CASSPGTSRATDTQYF.